This entry is about one TCR beta chain. Its target is unknown. This sample is drawn from a study of T cell responses to AZD1222 COVID-19 vaccine. Sequenced by immunoSEQ multiplex PCR; TCRdb stores in-frame clones only, minus some. The data show fewer than 90,000 clones, around nine tenths seen once. Study-wide points: Scientists sampled the repertoires only once the peak T cell response had passed. Reportedly, nearly half of unique spike TCRs recognized epitopes outside B.1.351/B.1.1.7 mutations.

The origin of this receptor is an adult who received the AZD1222 COVID-19 vaccine. Sequences were derived from peripheral blood, sampled 28 days after the second AZD1222 dose.

The CDR3 region has the DNA TGTGCCCGATCCCCCCAGGCGAAGGACTACGAGCAGTACTTC. Amino acid sequence: CARSPQAKDYEQYF. The chain is built from TRBV27 and TRBJ2-7; D is unresolved. CDR3 length equals 14 residues. Germline assignment: CDR1 MNHEY and CDR2 SMNVEV (reference sequence). V was clipped by 11 bases and J by 3 bases, with 20 bases between them.